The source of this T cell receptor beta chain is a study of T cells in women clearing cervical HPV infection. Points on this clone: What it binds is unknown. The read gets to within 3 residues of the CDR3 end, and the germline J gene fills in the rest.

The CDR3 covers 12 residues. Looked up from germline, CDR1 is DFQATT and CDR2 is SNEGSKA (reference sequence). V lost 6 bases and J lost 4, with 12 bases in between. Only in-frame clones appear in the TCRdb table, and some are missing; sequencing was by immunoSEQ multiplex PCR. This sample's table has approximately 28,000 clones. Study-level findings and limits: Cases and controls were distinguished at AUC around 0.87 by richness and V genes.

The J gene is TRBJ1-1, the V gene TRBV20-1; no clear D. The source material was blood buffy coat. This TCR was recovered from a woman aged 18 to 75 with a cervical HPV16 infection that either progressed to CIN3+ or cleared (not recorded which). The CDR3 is CSALIGSTEAFF. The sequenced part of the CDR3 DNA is TGCAGTGCCTTAATTGGCTCCACTGAA.